These T cell receptor beta chains were read from a single sample in a study of cytomegalovirus exposure and HLA in healthy donors. Libraries were prepared by immunoSEQ multiplex PCR; TCRdb keeps only in-frame clonotypes and omits some of them. The sample lists some 100,000 clones, roughly two thirds seen once, with approximately 15% in the top ten. The sequenced sample was PBMCs. These receptor sequences come from a woman between 45 and 65 years old in good health and CMV-seropositive. The CDR3 runs from the conserved cysteine through the conserved F or W. The order of the fields is clone size, J gene, V gene, D gene, CDR3 protein, CDR3 DNA. The D gene is left open where the match is weak. The listing skips clone size in some rows; elsewhere it reads once, few, many or a size class.

clone size: few
J gene: TRBJ2-1
V gene: TRBV15
D gene: NA
CDR3 protein: CATSADRSSYNEQFF
CDR3 DNA: TGTGCCACCAGCGCAGACAGAAGCTCCTACAATGAGCAGTTCTTC

clone size: NA
J gene: TRBJ2-7
V gene: TRBV28
D gene: TRBD1
CDR3 protein: CASSPHGGTGYSYEQYF
CDR3 DNA: TGTGCCAGCAGTCCCCACGGCGGGACAGGATACTCCTACGAGCAGTACTTC

clone size: NA
J gene: TRBJ1-1
V gene: TRBV2
D gene: NA
CDR3 protein: CASRDGQPNTEAFF
CDR3 DNA: TGTGCCAGCAGGGACGGACAGCCGAACACTGAAGCTTTCTTT

clone size: NA
J gene: TRBJ1-2
V gene: TRBV29-1
D gene: NA
CDR3 protein: CSVAVRGGNGYTF
CDR3 DNA: TGCAGCGTAGCCGTCAGGGGAGGGAATGGCTACACCTTC

clone size: few
J gene: TRBJ1-3
V gene: TRBV9
D gene: TRBD1
CDR3 protein: CASGQGSGNTIYF
CDR3 DNA: TGTGCCAGCGGACAGGGATCTGGAAACACCATATATTTT

clone size: few
J gene: TRBJ1-3
V gene: TRBV4-1
D gene: NA
CDR3 protein: CASSGAGNTIYF
CDR3 DNA: TGCGCCAGCAGTGGAGCCGGAAACACCATATATTTT

clone size: once
J gene: TRBJ2-1
V gene: TRBV7-9
D gene: TRBD2
CDR3 protein: CASSFIAGGPNEQFF
CDR3 DNA: TGTGCCAGCAGCTTCATAGCGGGAGGGCCTAATGAGCAGTTCTTC

clone size: few
J gene: TRBJ1-2
V gene: TRBV28
D gene: TRBD1
CDR3 protein: CATLTNRGRGYTF
CDR3 DNA: TGTGCCACCCTGACAAACAGGGGTCGGGGCTACACCTTC

clone size: NA
J gene: TRBJ2-7
V gene: TRBV13
D gene: TRBD1
CDR3 protein: CASNAGGSSYEQYF
CDR3 DNA: TGTGCCAGCAACGCAGGGGGTTCCTCCTACGAGCAGTACTTC

clone size: NA
J gene: TRBJ2-7
V gene: TRBV18
D gene: TRBD1
CDR3 protein: CASSPILRDSPSLPYEQYF
CDR3 DNA: TGTGCCAGCTCACCCATACTCCGGGACAGCCCTTCCCTCCCCTACGAGCAGTACTTC

clone size: medium-sized
J gene: TRBJ2-5
V gene: TRBV15
D gene: TRBD2
CDR3 protein: CATSELAGETQYF
CDR3 DNA: TGTGCCACCAGCGAACTAGCGGGAGAGACCCAGTACTTC

clone size: once
J gene: TRBJ1-4
V gene: TRBV11-2
D gene: TRBD1
CDR3 protein: CASSLAGGIEKLFF
CDR3 DNA: TGTGCCAGCAGCTTAGCAGGGGGTATAGAAAAACTGTTTTTT

clone size: NA
J gene: TRBJ2-3
V gene: TRBV6-5
D gene: TRBD2
CDR3 protein: CASSSGGGQYF
CDR3 DNA: TGTGCCAGCAGTTCGGGGGGTGGGCAGTATTTT

clone size: NA
J gene: TRBJ1-5
V gene: TRBV27
D gene: TRBD1
CDR3 protein: CASSPDRGRQPQHF
CDR3 DNA: TGTGCCAGCAGTCCCGACAGGGGGAGACAGCCCCAGCATTTT

clone size: NA
J gene: TRBJ1-1
V gene: TRBV29-1
D gene: NA
CDR3 protein: CSVVEQVMNTEAFF
CDR3 DNA: TGCAGCGTTGTAGAACAGGTTATGAACACTGAAGCTTTCTTT

clone size: NA
J gene: TRBJ2-1
V gene: TRBV10-3
D gene: TRBD2
CDR3 protein: CAISESMGGSSYNEQFF
CDR3 DNA: TGTGCCATCAGTGAGTCGATGGGCGGGAGCTCCTACAATGAGCAGTTCTTC

clone size: few
J gene: TRBJ2-3
V gene: TRBV9
D gene: TRBD2
CDR3 protein: CASSFAGGGTDTQYF
CDR3 DNA: TGTGCCAGCAGCTTTGCGGGAGGAGGGACAGATACGCAGTATTTT

clone size: NA
J gene: TRBJ1-4
V gene: TRBV10-3
D gene: NA
CDR3 protein: CAISESSGEKLFF
CDR3 DNA: TGTGCCATCAGTGAGTCGAGCGGTGAAAAACTGTTTTTT

clone size: NA
J gene: TRBJ2-1
V gene: TRBV18
D gene: TRBD1
CDR3 protein: CASSPQTGGYEQFF
CDR3 DNA: TGTGCCAGCTCACCCCAGACAGGGGGCTATGAGCAGTTCTTC

clone size: NA
J gene: TRBJ2-2
V gene: TRBV19
D gene: TRBD2
CDR3 protein: CASKSRTSGTNTGELFF
CDR3 DNA: TGTGCCAGTAAAAGTAGGACTAGCGGGACGAACACCGGGGAGCTGTTTTTT

clone size: NA
J gene: TRBJ2-1
V gene: TRBV7-6
D gene: NA
CDR3 protein: CASSSRATRYNEQFF
CDR3 DNA: TGTGCCAGCAGCTCCCGTGCTACCCGTTACAATGAGCAGTTCTTC

clone size: NA
J gene: TRBJ2-1
V gene: TRBV4-3
D gene: TRBD2
CDR3 protein: CASSHSGSAHNEQFF
CDR3 DNA: TGCGCCAGCAGCCACAGCGGGAGTGCCCACAATGAGCAGTTCTTC

clone size: NA
J gene: TRBJ2-3
V gene: TRBV19
D gene: TRBD2
CDR3 protein: CASGSSGRWTDTQYF
CDR3 DNA: TGTGCCAGTGGTTCTAGCGGGAGATGGACAGATACGCAGTATTTT

clone size: NA
J gene: TRBJ2-1
V gene: TRBV6-5
D gene: NA
CDR3 protein: CATSGTQPWEQFF
CDR3 DNA: TGTGCCACCTCCGGGACACAACCCTGGGAGCAGTTCTTC

clone size: many
J gene: TRBJ1-1
V gene: TRBV10-3
D gene: NA
CDR3 protein: CAISPPPQGNTEAFF
CDR3 DNA: TGTGCCATCAGTCCCCCACCACAGGGAAACACTGAAGCTTTCTTT

clone size: NA
J gene: TRBJ1-4
V gene: TRBV28
D gene: NA
CDR3 protein: CASSSRAREDEKLFF
CDR3 DNA: TGTGCCAGCAGTTCCCGAGCCCGGGAAGATGAAAAACTGTTTTTT

clone size: NA
J gene: TRBJ2-1
V gene: TRBV2
D gene: TRBD2
CDR3 protein: CASQGTSPSSYNEQFF
CDR3 DNA: TGTGCCAGCCAAGGGACTAGTCCGAGCTCCTACAATGAGCAGTTCTTC

clone size: NA
J gene: TRBJ2-3
V gene: TRBV10-3
D gene: TRBD2
CDR3 protein: CAIGDSGTSTDTQYF
CDR3 DNA: TGTGCCATCGGTGATAGCGGGACTTCCACAGATACGCAGTATTTT

clone size: few
J gene: TRBJ2-1
V gene: TRBV18
D gene: TRBD2
CDR3 protein: CASSPNLFQLGGSSYNEQFF
CDR3 DNA: TGTGCCAGCTCACCAAACTTGTTTCAGCTTGGCGGGAGCTCCTACAATGAGCAGTTCTTC

clone size: NA
J gene: TRBJ1-2
V gene: TRBV21-1
D gene: NA
CDR3 protein: CASSPLPGQGGYTF
CDR3 DNA: TGTGCCAGCAGCCCCCTCCCGGGACAGGGTGGCTACACCTTC

clone size: NA
J gene: TRBJ2-7
V gene: TRBV6-1
D gene: TRBD1
CDR3 protein: CASSVTGTGAYEQYF
CDR3 DNA: TGTGCCAGCAGTGTCACCGGGACAGGGGCCTACGAGCAGTACTTC

clone size: NA
J gene: TRBJ2-2
V gene: TRBV9
D gene: NA
CDR3 protein: CASSPWNTGELFF
CDR3 DNA: TGTGCCAGCAGCCCCTGGAACACCGGGGAGCTGTTTTTT

clone size: NA
J gene: TRBJ1-2
V gene: TRBV7-2
D gene: TRBD1
CDR3 protein: CASSLESPTGGGYGYTF
CDR3 DNA: TGTGCCAGCAGCTTGGAAAGCCCTACAGGGGGCGGATATGGCTACACCTTC

clone size: few
J gene: TRBJ2-7
V gene: TRBV29-1
D gene: TRBD2
CDR3 protein: CSIGTSSYEQYF
CDR3 DNA: TGCAGCATAGGGACTAGCTCCTACGAGCAGTACTTC

clone size: NA
J gene: TRBJ2-7
V gene: TRBV5-8
D gene: NA
CDR3 protein: CASSMGDGDFEQYF
CDR3 DNA: TGTGCCAGCTCCATGGGAGACGGGGACTTCGAGCAGTACTTC

clone size: few
J gene: TRBJ2-7
V gene: TRBV5-5
D gene: NA
CDR3 protein: CASSLSGSSYEQYF
CDR3 DNA: TGTGCCAGCAGCTTGTCCGGGAGCTCCTACGAGCAGTACTTC

clone size: NA
J gene: TRBJ2-3
V gene: TRBV28
D gene: NA
CDR3 protein: CASSETGRDTQYF
CDR3 DNA: TGTGCCAGCAGTGAGACAGGCCGAGATACGCAGTATTTT

clone size: NA
J gene: TRBJ1-2
V gene: TRBV29-1
D gene: TRBD1
CDR3 protein: CSVTDRGQGGYTF
CDR3 DNA: TGCAGCGTTACCGACAGGGGGCAGGGTGGCTACACCTTC

clone size: NA
J gene: TRBJ1-1
V gene: TRBV19
D gene: TRBD1
CDR3 protein: CASRIQGAHTEAFF
CDR3 DNA: TGTGCCAGTAGAATACAGGGGGCTCATACTGAAGCTTTCTTT

clone size: NA
J gene: TRBJ2-2
V gene: TRBV7-7
D gene: TRBD1
CDR3 protein: CASSLVGQGYTGELFF
CDR3 DNA: TGTGCTAGCAGCTTAGTAGGACAGGGTTACACCGGGGAGCTGTTTTTT

clone size: few
J gene: TRBJ1-3
V gene: TRBV4-2
D gene: NA
CDR3 protein: CASSQGGYSGNTIYF
CDR3 DNA: TGTGCCAGCAGCCAAGGGGGCTACTCTGGAAACACCATATATTTT

clone size: NA
J gene: TRBJ2-2
V gene: TRBV2
D gene: TRBD1
CDR3 protein: CASSADRGSGTGELFF
CDR3 DNA: TGTGCCAGCAGCGCCGACAGGGGGTCCGGGACCGGGGAGCTGTTTTTT

clone size: few
J gene: TRBJ2-3
V gene: TRBV5-1
D gene: NA
CDR3 protein: CASRSLSGTDTQYF
CDR3 DNA: TGCGCCAGCAGATCTCTCAGCGGCACAGATACGCAGTATTTT

clone size: NA
J gene: TRBJ1-2
V gene: TRBV19
D gene: NA
CDR3 protein: CASSTRQGGSYTF
CDR3 DNA: TGTGCCAGTAGTACCCGCCAGGGCGGCAGCTACACCTTC

clone size: few
J gene: TRBJ2-1
V gene: TRBV5-1
D gene: TRBD1
CDR3 protein: CASSPGQGSYNEQFF
CDR3 DNA: TGCGCCAGCAGCCCTGGACAGGGATCTTACAATGAGCAGTTCTTC

clone size: NA
J gene: TRBJ1-1
V gene: TRBV7-9
D gene: TRBD1
CDR3 protein: CASASRGFVGTEAFF
CDR3 DNA: TGTGCCAGCGCCTCCAGGGGGTTTGTGGGCACTGAAGCTTTCTTT

clone size: NA
J gene: TRBJ2-1
V gene: TRBV10-3
D gene: TRBD2
CDR3 protein: CAIRGVAGGAAGNEQFF
CDR3 DNA: TGTGCCATCAGAGGGGTAGCGGGAGGTGCTGCAGGGAATGAGCAGTTCTTC

clone size: NA
J gene: TRBJ2-5
V gene: TRBV29-1
D gene: TRBD2
CDR3 protein: CSAGGGITETQYF
CDR3 DNA: TGCAGCGCCGGGGGGGGGATAACGGAGACCCAGTACTTC

clone size: NA
J gene: TRBJ2-7
V gene: TRBV6-1
D gene: NA
CDR3 protein: CASSLRQASYEQYF
CDR3 DNA: TGTGCCAGCAGTCTGCGACAGGCTTCCTACGAGCAGTACTTC

clone size: NA
J gene: TRBJ2-2
V gene: TRBV29-1
D gene: TRBD2
CDR3 protein: CSVGSGSLGTGELFF
CDR3 DNA: TGCAGCGTGGGTAGCGGGAGTTTAGGGACCGGGGAGCTGTTTTTT

clone size: NA
J gene: TRBJ2-1
V gene: TRBV29-1
D gene: TRBD2
CDR3 protein: CSVAGTSGRNEQFF
CDR3 DNA: TGCAGCGTTGCAGGGACTAGCGGGCGTAATGAGCAGTTCTTC

clone size: few
J gene: TRBJ2-3
V gene: TRBV29-1
D gene: TRBD1
CDR3 protein: CSAGQGVADTQYF
CDR3 DNA: TGCAGCGCTGGACAGGGGGTTGCAGATACGCAGTATTTT

clone size: once
J gene: TRBJ2-1
V gene: TRBV6-5
D gene: NA
CDR3 protein: CASSYLRSYNEQFF
CDR3 DNA: TGTGCCAGCAGTTACTTACGCAGCTACAATGAGCAGTTCTTC

clone size: NA
J gene: TRBJ2-1
V gene: TRBV4-2
D gene: NA
CDR3 protein: CASSQVTAAGNNEQFF
CDR3 DNA: TGTGCCAGCAGCCAAGTGACGGCGGCGGGAAACAATGAGCAGTTCTTC

clone size: NA
J gene: TRBJ2-1
V gene: TRBV5-4
D gene: NA
CDR3 protein: CASSLAESSYNEQFF
CDR3 DNA: TGTGCCAGCAGCTTGGCTGAGAGCTCCTACAATGAGCAGTTCTTC

clone size: NA
J gene: TRBJ1-5
V gene: TRBV5-6
D gene: NA
CDR3 protein: CASSRSARGQPQHF
CDR3 DNA: TGTGCCAGCAGCAGGAGCGCAAGGGGCCAGCCCCAGCATTTT